Listed below are T cell receptor beta chains from one sample, sequenced in a study of blood T cell repertoires in COVID-19. Measured with immunoSEQ multiplex PCR; TCRdb has only the in-frame clones, and not every one. This repertoire shows more than 300,000 clones, around 86% found once; its top ten account for over 6%. Sequences were obtained from peripheral blood. The origin of the receptors is a woman in her forties or fifties with COVID-19, enrolled during active disease. CDR3s include the opening cysteine and the closing phenylalanine or tryptophan. A D gene is named only where the DNA matches it firmly. Clone sizes are given selectively: once, few, many, or a class where the clone is expanded.

TGTGCCACCAGTGACCCGGGCGGGAGGCGCTACAATGAGCAGTTCTTC	CATSDPGGRRYNEQFF	NA	TRBJ2-1	TRBV24-1	TRBD2	16
TGCGCCAGCAGCTTGGGACAGGGTGGGGAAAAACTGTTTTTT	CASSLGQGGEKLFF	NA	TRBJ1-4	TRBV5-1	TRBD1	14
TGTGCCAGCGCAGGGGAGCAAACTGGGGCCAACGTCCTGACTTTC	CASAGEQTGANVLTF	NA	TRBJ2-6	TRBV18	NA	15
TGTGCCAGCAGTTTCCGACCTCTAGCGGGAGTGGCCGCCGGGGAGCTGTTTTTT	CASSFRPLAGVAAGELFF	NA	TRBJ2-2	TRBV11-2	TRBD2	18
TGTGCCAGCAGCTTAACTCACAGGGGTTCTGGAAACACCATATATTTT	CASSLTHRGSGNTIYF	NA	TRBJ1-3	TRBV7-2	TRBD1	16
TGTGCCATCAGTGAGTCGGCCGAGCAGTACTTC	CAISESAEQYF	many	TRBJ2-7	TRBV10-3	NA	11
TGTGCCATCCAGGGGGCTGATGGCTACACCTTC	CAIQGADGYTF	NA	TRBJ1-2	TRBV10-3	TRBD1	11
TGTGCCAGCAAAGACAGGGAAAACTATGGCTACACCTTC	CASKDRENYGYTF	NA	TRBJ1-2	TRBV12-3/TRBV12-4	TRBD1	13
TGCGCCAGCAGCCAAGAACCCCTCGGGACTAGCGGGAGAAGCACAGATACGCAGTATTTT	CASSQEPLGTSGRSTDTQYF	NA	TRBJ2-3	TRBV4-1	TRBD2	20
TGTGCCAGTGAACAGGGAAATTCACCCCTCCACTTT	CASEQGNSPLHF	NA	TRBJ1-6	TRBV19	NA	12
TGCGCCAGCAGCTTGGCCCCTAGCGGGGGCTCCTACGAGCAGTACTTC	CASSLAPSGGSYEQYF	NA	TRBJ2-7	TRBV5-1	TRBD2	16
TGTGCCAGCAGCGAATTCGGGACGAACACCGGGGAGCTGTTTTTT	CASSEFGTNTGELFF	NA	TRBJ2-2	TRBV7-9	NA	15
TGCGCCAGCAGCCAAGGACAGGGGGTTCGAGCTTTCTTT	CASSQGQGVRAFF	NA	TRBJ1-1	TRBV4-3	TRBD1	13
TGTGCCACGGGACAGGGGGTTGTTAGTGAAGCTTTCTTT	CATGQGVVSEAFF	NA	TRBJ1-1	TRBV6-5	TRBD1	13
TGTGCCAGCAGCCCCCTGACTAGCGGGAGACACAATGAGCAGTTCTTC	CASSPLTSGRHNEQFF	NA	TRBJ2-1	TRBV11-3	TRBD2	16
TGCGCCAGCAGCTCAAAGGCCGACTACAACACCGGGGAGCTGTTTTTT	CASSSKADYNTGELFF	NA	TRBJ2-2	TRBV5-1	NA	16
TGTGCCAGCTCACCCGCCGCGGGGAACACTGAAGCTTTCTTT	CASSPAAGNTEAFF	NA	TRBJ1-1	TRBV18	NA	14
TGTGCCACCAGTGACCCAGGGGGCGCAGGAGAGACCCAGTACTTC	CATSDPGGAGETQYF	NA	TRBJ2-5	TRBV24-1	TRBD1	15
TGCGCCAGCAGCTTGGCACGGACAGGGACGGACGAGCAGTACTTC	CASSLARTGTDEQYF	NA	TRBJ2-7	TRBV5-1	TRBD1	15
TGCGCCAGCAGCTTGGACAGGGTCGGTAGGAACACTGAAGCTTTCTTT	CASSLDRVGRNTEAFF	NA	TRBJ1-1	TRBV5-1	NA	16
TGTGCCAGCTCATTAGCGGACTACGAGCAGTACTTC	CASSLADYEQYF	NA	TRBJ2-7	TRBV2	NA	12
TGTGCCAGCAGTTACTTAGGTAGGGGCAATGAGCAGTTCTTC	CASSYLGRGNEQFF	NA	TRBJ2-1	TRBV6-2/TRBV6-3	NA	14
TGTGCCAGCAGCCAGGGACAGGATGGGGGCTATGGCTACACCTTC	CASSQGQDGGYGYTF	NA	TRBJ1-2	TRBV5-6	TRBD1	15
TGTGCCAGCAGTTACTCAGGGGGCCCCAACTATGGCTACACCTTC	CASSYSGGPNYGYTF	once	TRBJ1-2	TRBV27	TRBD1	15
TGTGCCAGCGCAATCAGCGGGGGCTCCTACGAGCAGTACTTC	CASAISGGSYEQYF	NA	TRBJ2-7	TRBV6-5	TRBD2	14
TGCGCCAGCAGCGGGGGGAGAGGGGCCGACGAGCAGTACTTC	CASSGGRGADEQYF	NA	TRBJ2-7	TRBV5-1	NA	14
TGCGCCAGCAGCCTTACAGGGATACATGAAAAACTGTTTTTT	CASSLTGIHEKLFF	NA	TRBJ1-4	TRBV4-3	NA	14
TGCGCCAGCAGCCAAACGGACCGGGGGAGCAATCAGCCCCAGCATTTT	CASSQTDRGSNQPQHF	NA	TRBJ1-5	TRBV4-1	NA	16
TGCGCCAGCAGCTTGGTTGGGACACCTGGCTACGAGCAGTACTTC	CASSLVGTPGYEQYF	NA	TRBJ2-7	TRBV5-1	NA	15
TGTGCCAGTAGTATAGGGACAGCAGATACGCAGTATTTT	CASSIGTADTQYF	NA	TRBJ2-3	TRBV19	NA	13
TGTGCCAGCAGCCCCGGTCAAGTAACGAGCAACGGCTACAATGAGCAGTTCTTC	CASSPGQVTSNGYNEQFF	NA	TRBJ2-1	TRBV5-8	NA	18
TGCGCCAGCAGCTTGTTAATGGCGGGGGGCGGATCAGATGGCTACACCTTC	CASSLLMAGGGSDGYTF	NA	TRBJ1-2	TRBV5-1	NA	17
TGTGCCAGCTCACCACTGATCCCACAGGGGGCTAATGAAAAACTGTTTTTT	CASSPLIPQGANEKLFF	NA	TRBJ1-4	TRBV18	TRBD1	17
TGTGCCAGCAGCTTCTTTACTAGCCGAAATGAGCAGTTCTTC	CASSFFTSRNEQFF	NA	TRBJ2-1	TRBV5-6	NA	14
TGTGCCAGCTGGGTGAGGGACAGGGGGACCGAAGGGAACACCGGGGAGCTGTTTTTT	CASWVRDRGTEGNTGELFF	once	TRBJ2-2	TRBV21-1	NA	19
TGCGCCAGCAGCCAAAGGCGGGACTACGAGCAGTACTTC	CASSQRRDYEQYF	NA	TRBJ2-7	TRBV4-1	NA	13
TGTGCCAGCAGCCCAACAGCTGAAGCTTTCTTT	CASSPTAEAFF	NA	TRBJ1-1	TRBV5-5	NA	11
TGTGCCAGCAGTGTACCCCCTAGAGGGTTCGAGCAGTACTTC	CASSVPPRGFEQYF	few	TRBJ2-7	TRBV2	NA	14
TGCGCCAGCAGCCCATTCAAGGGGGAAACAGATACGCAGTATTTT	CASSPFKGETDTQYF	NA	TRBJ2-3	TRBV4-1	NA	15
TGTGCCAGCAGCCCAGGACAGGAAATGAACACTGAAGCTTTCTTT	CASSPGQEMNTEAFF	NA	TRBJ1-1	TRBV5-4	TRBD1	15
TGTGCTAGCAGCTTGAGGACTAGCGGCTACAATGAGCAGTTCTTC	CASSLRTSGYNEQFF	once	TRBJ2-1	TRBV7-7	TRBD2	15
TGTGCCAGCAGCCAAACGGAGGGATGGACTAACAATGAGCAGTTCTTC	CASSQTEGWTNNEQFF	once	TRBJ2-1	TRBV4-2	NA	16
TGTGCCACCCGGGGAACTCTCTCCTACGAGCAGTACTTC	CATRGTLSYEQYF	NA	TRBJ2-7	TRBV7-8	NA	13
TGCGCCAGCAGCTTTGGTTCGGGTTCTGGAAACACCATATATTTT	CASSFGSGSGNTIYF	once	TRBJ1-3	TRBV5-1	NA	15
TGTGCCTGGAGTGTGACAGGAGCCTCGACCTACACCTATAATTCACCCCTCCACTTT	CAWSVTGASTYTYNSPLHF	NA	TRBJ1-6	TRBV30	NA	19